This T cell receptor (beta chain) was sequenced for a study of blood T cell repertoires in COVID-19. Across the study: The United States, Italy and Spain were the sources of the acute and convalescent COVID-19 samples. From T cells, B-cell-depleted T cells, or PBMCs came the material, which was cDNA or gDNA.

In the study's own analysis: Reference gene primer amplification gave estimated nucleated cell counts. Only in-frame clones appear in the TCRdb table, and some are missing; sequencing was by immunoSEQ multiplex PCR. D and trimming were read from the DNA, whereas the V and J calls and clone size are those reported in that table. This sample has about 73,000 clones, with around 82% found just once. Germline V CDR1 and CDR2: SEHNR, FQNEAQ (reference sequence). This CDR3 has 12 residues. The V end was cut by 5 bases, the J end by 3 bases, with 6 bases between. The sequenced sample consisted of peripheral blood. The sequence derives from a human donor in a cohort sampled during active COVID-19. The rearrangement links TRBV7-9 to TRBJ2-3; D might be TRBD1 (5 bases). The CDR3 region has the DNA TGTGCCAGCAGCCCAGGGACAGATACGCAGTATTTT. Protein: CASSPGTDTQYF.